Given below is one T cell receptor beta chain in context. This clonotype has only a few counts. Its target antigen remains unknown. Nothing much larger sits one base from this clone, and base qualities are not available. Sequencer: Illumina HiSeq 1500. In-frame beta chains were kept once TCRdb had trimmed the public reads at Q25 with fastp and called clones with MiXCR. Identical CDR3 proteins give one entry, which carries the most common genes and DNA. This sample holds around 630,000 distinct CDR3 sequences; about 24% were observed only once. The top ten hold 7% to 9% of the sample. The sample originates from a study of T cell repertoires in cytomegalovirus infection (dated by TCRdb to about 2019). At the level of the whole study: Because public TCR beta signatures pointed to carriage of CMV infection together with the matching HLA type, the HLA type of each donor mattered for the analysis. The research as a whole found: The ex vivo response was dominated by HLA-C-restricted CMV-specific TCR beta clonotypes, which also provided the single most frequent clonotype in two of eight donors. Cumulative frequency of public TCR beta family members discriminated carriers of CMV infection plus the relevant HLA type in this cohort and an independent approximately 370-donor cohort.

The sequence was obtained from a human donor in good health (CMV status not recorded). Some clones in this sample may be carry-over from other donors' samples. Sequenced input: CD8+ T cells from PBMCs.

The CDR3 in this case is CSTYGGRGPRGIEAFF. The DNA sequence reads TGCAGTACCTATGGCGGGAGGGGGCCAAGAGGAATTGAAGCTTTCTTT. Recombination connected TRBV20-1 to TRBJ1-1, and 7 bases in between align with TRBD1. From a lookup of the germline V gene (reference sequence), CDR1 and CDR2 are DFQATT and SNEGSKA. V is trimmed back by 8 bases and J by 7 bases, and the junction contains 22 bases that no gene match accounts for. The CDR3 measures 16 amino acids from cysteine to phenylalanine. The CDR3 DNA has 48 bases and is translated from base 1.